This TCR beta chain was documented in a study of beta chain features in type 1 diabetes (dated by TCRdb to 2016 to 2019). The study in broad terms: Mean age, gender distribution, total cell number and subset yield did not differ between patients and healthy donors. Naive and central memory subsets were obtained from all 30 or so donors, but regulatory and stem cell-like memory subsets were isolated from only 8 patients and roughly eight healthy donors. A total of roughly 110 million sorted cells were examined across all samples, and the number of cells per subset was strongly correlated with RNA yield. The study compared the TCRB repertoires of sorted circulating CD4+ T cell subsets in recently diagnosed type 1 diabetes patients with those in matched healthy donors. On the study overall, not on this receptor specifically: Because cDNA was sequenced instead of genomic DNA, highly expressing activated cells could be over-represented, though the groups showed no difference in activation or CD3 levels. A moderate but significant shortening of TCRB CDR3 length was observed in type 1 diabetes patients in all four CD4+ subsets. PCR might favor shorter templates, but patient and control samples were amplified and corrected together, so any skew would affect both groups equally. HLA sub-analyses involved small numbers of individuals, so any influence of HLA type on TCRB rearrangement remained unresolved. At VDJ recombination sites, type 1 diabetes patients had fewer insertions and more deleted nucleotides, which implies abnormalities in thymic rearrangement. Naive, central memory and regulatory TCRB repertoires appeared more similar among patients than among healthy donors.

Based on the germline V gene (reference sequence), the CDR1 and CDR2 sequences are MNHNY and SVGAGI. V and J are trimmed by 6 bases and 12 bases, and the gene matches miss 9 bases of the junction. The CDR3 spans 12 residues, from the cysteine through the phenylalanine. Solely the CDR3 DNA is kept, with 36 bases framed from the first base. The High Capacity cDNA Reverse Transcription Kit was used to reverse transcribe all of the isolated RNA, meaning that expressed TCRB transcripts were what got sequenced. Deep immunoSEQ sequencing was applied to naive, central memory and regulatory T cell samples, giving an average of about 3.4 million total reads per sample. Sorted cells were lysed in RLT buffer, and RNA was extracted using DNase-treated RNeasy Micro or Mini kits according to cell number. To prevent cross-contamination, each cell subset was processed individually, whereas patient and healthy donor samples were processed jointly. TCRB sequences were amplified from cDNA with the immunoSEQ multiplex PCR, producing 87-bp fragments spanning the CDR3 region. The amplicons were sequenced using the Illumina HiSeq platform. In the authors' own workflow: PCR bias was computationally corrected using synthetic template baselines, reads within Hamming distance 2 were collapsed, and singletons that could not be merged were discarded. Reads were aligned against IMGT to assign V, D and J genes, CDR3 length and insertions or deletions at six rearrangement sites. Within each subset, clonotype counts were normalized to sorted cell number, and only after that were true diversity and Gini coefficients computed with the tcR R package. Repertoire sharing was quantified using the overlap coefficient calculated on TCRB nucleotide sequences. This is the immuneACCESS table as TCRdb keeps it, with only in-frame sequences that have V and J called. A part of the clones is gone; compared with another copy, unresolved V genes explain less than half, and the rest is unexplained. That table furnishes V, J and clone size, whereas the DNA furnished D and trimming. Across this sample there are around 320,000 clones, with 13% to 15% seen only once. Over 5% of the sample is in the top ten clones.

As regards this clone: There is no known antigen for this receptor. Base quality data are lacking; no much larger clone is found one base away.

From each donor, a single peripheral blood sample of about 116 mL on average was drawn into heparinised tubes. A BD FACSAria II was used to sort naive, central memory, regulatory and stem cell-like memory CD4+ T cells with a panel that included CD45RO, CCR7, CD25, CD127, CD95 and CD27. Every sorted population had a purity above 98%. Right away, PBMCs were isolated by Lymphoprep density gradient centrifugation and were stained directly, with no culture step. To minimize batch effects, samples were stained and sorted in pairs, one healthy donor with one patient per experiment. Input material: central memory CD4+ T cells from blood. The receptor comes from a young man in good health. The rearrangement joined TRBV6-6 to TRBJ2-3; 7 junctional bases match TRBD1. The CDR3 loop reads CASSQDRVAQYF. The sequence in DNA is TGTGCCAGCAGCCAAGACAGGGTAGCCCAGTATTTT.